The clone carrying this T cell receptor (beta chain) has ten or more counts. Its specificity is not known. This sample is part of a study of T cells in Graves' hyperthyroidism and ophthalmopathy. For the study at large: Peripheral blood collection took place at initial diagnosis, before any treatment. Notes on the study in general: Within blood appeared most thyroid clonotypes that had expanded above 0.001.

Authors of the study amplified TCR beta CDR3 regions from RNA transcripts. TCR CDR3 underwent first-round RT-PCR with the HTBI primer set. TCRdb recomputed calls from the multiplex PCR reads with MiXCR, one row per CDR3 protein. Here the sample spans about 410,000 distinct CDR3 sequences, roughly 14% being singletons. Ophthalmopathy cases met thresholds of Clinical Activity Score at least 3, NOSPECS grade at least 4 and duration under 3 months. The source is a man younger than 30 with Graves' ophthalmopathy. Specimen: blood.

CDR3 bases: TGTGCCAGCCTGGGGCTAGCAGCCTACGAGCAGTACTTC. Residues: CASLGLAAYEQYF. The gene calls are TRBV2 and TRBJ2-7; D may match TRBD1 or TRBD2 (5 bases each). Looked up from germline, CDR1 is SNHLY and CDR2 is FYNNEI. V was trimmed by 8 bases and J by 2 bases, leaving 13 bases between them. The CDR3 extends over 13 amino acids. Looking up the rest from reference TRBV2 and TRBJ2-7 gives the full variable domain: EPEVTQTPSHQVTQMGQEVILRCVPISNHLYFYWYRQILGQKVEFLVSFYNNEISEKSEIFDDQFSVERPDGSNFTLKIRSTKLEDSAMYFCASLGLAAYEQYFGPGTRLTVT.